The 21 T cell receptor beta chains given below trace back to one sample, sequenced in a study of shared clonotypes between healthy human individuals. Data came from immunoSEQ multiplex PCR; TCRdb stores just in-frame clones and leaves some out. The sample lists more than 2,000,000 clones, 90% to 95% occurring once. Sequenced material: naive CD4+ T cells from PBMCs. Documented subset: CD45RA+ positively selected. These TCRs come from a man between 18 and 35 years old in good health. Some clones in this sample may be carry-over from other donors' samples.

This chain joins TRBV28 and TRBJ1-5; D gene ambiguous. Trimming cost V 6 bases and J 0 bases, with 15 bases left between them. The CDR3 totals 16 residues. The germline V gene has CDR1 MDHEN and CDR2 SYDVKM. The CDR3 DNA reads TGTGCCAGCAGCATAGGGTCCTCTCATAGCAATCAGCCCCAGCATTTT. Amino acids: CASSIGSSHSNQPQHF.

This sequence joins TRBV18 and TRBJ1-2; 10 bases align to TRBD1. CDR3 size: 15 residues. From germline, CDR1 is KGHSH and CDR2 LQKENI. V was pared by 4 bases and J by 3 bases, with 5 bases of the junction left unmatched. CDR3 bases: TGTGCCAGCTCACAAACGGGGACAGGGGACTATGGCTACACCTTC. Translation: CASSQTGTGDYGYTF.

A single count supports this clone. This chain uses TRBV9 with TRBJ2-2; D gene uncertain. The germline gives CDR1 SGDLS, CDR2 YYNGEE. The V end was cut by 4 bases, the J end by 0 bases, with 7 bases between. The CDR3 has 14 amino acids. As DNA, the CDR3 is TGTGCCAGCAGCTTTCTCACGAACACCGGGGAGCTGTTTTTT. Protein product: CASSFLTNTGELFF.

The chain uses TRBV2 and TRBJ2-1, with D uncertain. Trimming stripped 1 base from V and 7 bases from J, with 11 bases between. Germline loops: CDR1 SNHLY, CDR2 FYNNEI. There are 14 residues in the CDR3. This CDR3 reads CASSEGYESNEQFF. CDR3 in DNA: TGTGCCAGCAGTGAAGGGTACGAGTCAAATGAGCAGTTCTTC.

This chain connects TRBV11-2 to TRBJ2-7; D gene unclear. Germline CDR1 and CDR2: SGHAT and FQNNGV. Trimming took 2 bases from V and 0 from J, leaving 20 bases between them. The CDR3 covers 18 residues. Written as DNA, the CDR3 is TGTGCCAGCAGCTTACGTTATTCGGGCCCCAGGAGCTCCTACGAGCAGTACTTC. Translation gives CASSLRYSGPRSSYEQYF.

The chain joins TRBV28 to TRBJ2-3; TRBD2 matches 11 bases. Trimming at V came to 2 bases and at J to 2 bases, leaving 12 bases not matched to a gene. The CDR3 runs 19 residues. CDR1 and CDR2 from the germline V gene are MDHEN and SYDVKM. CDR3 sequence (DNA): TGTGCCAGCAGTTTACGTCTAGCGGGAGGCCCAAAAAACACAGATACGCAGTATTTT. Its protein is CASSLRLAGGPKNTDTQYF.

Details on this clone: Other DNA variants within this sample encode the same CDR3. The chain employs TRBV18 and TRBJ2-3; D is uncertain. Trimming removed 2 bases at V and 2 bases at J, with 5 bases between. Germline CDR1 is KGHSH and CDR2 is LQKENI. This CDR3 has 13 amino acids. CDR3 nucleotides: TGTGCCAGCTCACCAAGCTCCACAGATACGCAGTATTTT. Protein product: CASSPSSTDTQYF.

J is TRBJ1-1 and V is TRBV10-3, with 7 bases lining up with TRBD1. The V gene end was trimmed by 4 bases and the J gene end by 1 base; junction bases not matched to a gene: 6. The length of the CDR3 is 15 residues. Per germline, CDR1 ENHRY and CDR2 SYGVKD. The CDR3 here is CAISALTGTNTEAFF. The CDR3, as DNA: TGTGCCATCAGTGCCCTGACAGGGACGAACACTGAAGCTTTCTTT.

A word on this clone: Different DNA sequences within this sample yield the same CDR3. The CDR3 loop is CASSFGLAGGGELFF. CDR3 bases: TGTGCCAGCAGCTTTGGACTAGCGGGAGGAGGGGAGCTGTTTTTT. This rearrangement joins TRBV7-2 to TRBJ2-2; TRBD2 agrees at 14 bases. Trimming took 3 bases from V and 8 from J; bases not matched to a gene: 2. This CDR3 is 15 amino acids long. The germline V gene has CDR1 SGHTA and CDR2 FQGNSA.

The chain combines TRBV4-3 with TRBJ1-1; 7 nucleotides match TRBD1. V trimming: 2 bases; J trimming: 4 bases; junction bases outside the gene matches: 7. Germline CDR1 LGHNA, CDR2 YSLEER. The length of the CDR3 is 15 residues. The CDR3 region has the DNA TGCGCCAGCAGCCAACCAAGACAGGGCCGCACTGAAGCTTTCTTT. Encoded protein: CASSQPRQGRTEAFF.

The CDR3 region has the DNA TGTGCCAGCCGCTCCGCCTCCATCTCTGAAGCTTTCTTT. Encoded protein: CASRSASISEAFF. This chain connects TRBV2 to TRBJ1-1; no reliable D call. Trimming left V 8 bases short and J 6 bases short, with 16 bases between. Germline CDR1 and CDR2: SNHLY and FYNNEI. The CDR3 runs to 13 residues.

J is TRBJ1-5 and V is TRBV11-2, with unresolved D. This CDR3 is built from 14 residues. Germline V CDR1 and CDR2: SGHAT, FQNNGV. V lost 5 bases and J 1 base, leaving 9 bases between the germline ends. The CDR3 spells CASSDLRSNQPQHF. Here the CDR3 DNA reads TGTGCCAGCAGCGACCTGCGGAGCAATCAGCCCCAGCATTTT.

This chain connects TRBV27 to TRBJ2-5; TRBD2 matches 7 bases. V lost 3 bases, J lost 5 bases, and 6 bases stayed unmatched. Germline V CDR1 and CDR2: MNHEY, SMNVEV (reference sequence). The CDR3 sequence is 14 residues long. CDR3 coding DNA: TGTGCCAGCAGTTTGCGGGAGTCGTGGGAGACCCAGTACTTC. As protein: CASSLRESWETQYF.

The chain is built from TRBV19 and TRBJ1-1, with TRBD1 identical over 8 bases. Trimming cost V 6 bases and J 2 bases; bases outside gene matches: 8. Germline V gene data show CDR1 as LNHDA and CDR2 as SQIVND (reference sequence). The CDR3 has 15 amino acids. CDR3 loop: CASRGPGQENTEAFF. As DNA, the CDR3 is TGTGCCAGTAGGGGACCGGGACAGGAAAACACTGAAGCTTTCTTT. Looking up the rest from reference TRBV19 and TRBJ1-1 gives the full variable domain: DGGITQSPKYLFRKEGQNVTLSCEQNLNHDAMYWYRQDPGQGLRLIYYSQIVNDFQKGDIAEGYSVSREKKESFPLTVTSAQKNPTAFYLCASRGPGQENTEAFFGQGTRLTVV.

The chain has TRBV18 and TRBJ2-3; no definite D call. The CDR3 totals 13 residues. V dropped 5 bases and J dropped 0 bases, with 6 bases sitting between them. Germline assignment: CDR1 KGHSH and CDR2 LQKENI. CDR3 bases: TGTGCCAGCTCAACTCACAGCACAGATACGCAGTATTTT. Residues: CASSTHSTDTQYF.

The chain joins TRBV19 to TRBJ1-1; no definite D call. V lost 5 bases and J 0 bases, leaving 25 bases between the germline ends. CDR1 is LNHDA and CDR2 is SQIVND in the germline V gene (reference sequence). The CDR3 has 19 residues. In DNA form, the CDR3 reads TGTGCCAGTAGTCCAGGCCCCTACCGAGGGCGGCGGTTGAACACTGAAGCTTTCTTT. Amino acids: CASSPGPYRGRRLNTEAFF.

The chain couples TRBV4-3 to TRBJ1-2, with a possible D match to TRBD1 (5 bases). CDR1 and CDR2 from the germline V gene are LGHNA and YSLEER. V was clipped by 3 bases and J by 7 bases, with 12 bases between them. CDR3 length: 13 amino acids. In DNA form, the CDR3 reads TGCGCCAGCAGCCAGGGTGGGGGTTTTGGCTACACCTTC. This encodes CASSQGGGFGYTF.

The V call is TRBV28, the J call TRBJ1-2; 7 nucleotides match TRBD1. The germline V gene encodes CDR1 MDHEN and CDR2 SYDVKM. V gave up 2 bases and J gave up 8 bases; unmatched junction bases: 8. The CDR3 runs 14 residues. The CDR3 DNA reads as TGTGCCAGCAGTTTAGACACGACAGGGAGGGGCTACACCTTC. Translating it yields CASSLDTTGRGYTF.

As regards this clone: The identical CDR3 is also encoded by other nucleotide sequences in the sample. The V gene is TRBV7-2, the J gene TRBJ2-2; 7 bases map to TRBD1. Germline V lookup: CDR1 SGHTA, CDR2 FQGNSA. This CDR3 spans 14 amino acids. Unmatched junction bases numbered 3, after V lost 2 bases and J lost 6 bases. CDR3 nucleotides: TGTGCCAGCAGCTTACACAGGGGTTCCGGGGAGCTGTTTTTT. Translating gives CASSLHRGSGELFF. Full variable domain (rest looked up from reference TRBV7-2 and TRBJ2-2): GAGVSQSPSNKVTEKGKDVELRCDPISGHTALYWYRQSLGQGLEFLIYFQGNSAPDKSGLPSDRFSAERTGGSVSTLTIQRTQQEDSAVYLCASSLHRGSGELFFGEGSRLTVL.

CDR3: CSVKQGTGEAEQYF. The CDR3 nucleotides are TGCAGCGTTAAGCAGGGGACAGGGGAAGCCGAGCAGTACTTC. V usage is TRBV29-1 and J usage is TRBJ2-7, with 10 bases identical to TRBD1. Germline loops: CDR1 SQVTM, CDR2 ANQGSEA. CDR3 size: 14 residues. After removal of 5 bases from V and 6 bases from J, the junction contained 10 bases not matched to a gene.

The J gene is TRBJ2-1, the V gene TRBV19; 9 bases are a match to TRBD1. This CDR3 region has 16 residues. The germline V gene has CDR1 LNHDA and CDR2 SQIVND (reference sequence). Germline trimming cut 2 bases from V and 0 bases from J; bases unmatched to any gene: 2. The CDR3 reads CASSISTGGSYNEQFF. In nucleotides, the CDR3 is TGTGCCAGTAGTATATCGACAGGGGGCTCCTACAATGAGCAGTTCTTC.